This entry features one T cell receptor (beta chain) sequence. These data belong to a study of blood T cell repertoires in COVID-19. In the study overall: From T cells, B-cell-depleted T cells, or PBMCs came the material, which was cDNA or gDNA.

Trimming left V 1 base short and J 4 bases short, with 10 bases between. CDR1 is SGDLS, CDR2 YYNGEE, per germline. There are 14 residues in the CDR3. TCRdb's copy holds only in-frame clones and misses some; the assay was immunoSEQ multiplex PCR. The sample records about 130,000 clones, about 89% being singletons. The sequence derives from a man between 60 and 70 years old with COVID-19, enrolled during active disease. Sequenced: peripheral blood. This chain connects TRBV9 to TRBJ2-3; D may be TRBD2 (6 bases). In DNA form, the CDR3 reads TGTGCCAGCAGCGTACTCGGGGAGGCAGATACGCAGTATTTT. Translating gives CASSVLGEADTQYF.